This T cell receptor (beta chain) came from a study of regulatory T cells in long-lasting Graves disease. Broader study findings: The study found lower TCR diversity in persistent Graves' patients than in newly diagnosed ones. Sample size was small, which may have lowered accuracy.

As for this clonotype: What it recognizes is unknown.

Time point of the sample: persistent/refractory GD, antithyroid drugs over 5 years with positive TRAb. Preparation of the TCR library used RNA extracted from PBMCs. It was American Thyroid Association guidelines that determined Graves' disease diagnosis. One endocrinology department in Xi'an, China, was where patients came from. The CDR3 has 15 amino acids. Losses at the gene ends were 7 bases for V and 4 bases for J; bases not matched to a gene: 9. Germline values: CDR1 SNHLY, CDR2 FYNNEI. The TCR beta library used iRepertoire HTBI primers with Arm-PCR amplification of CDR3. Each CDR3 protein gets one entry after TCRdb re-called the multiplex PCR reads with MiXCR. This sample has roughly 300,000 distinct CDR3 sequences; 15% to 20% occur once, and the top ten carry less than 30%.

The TCR sequence derives from a female donor with Graves disease. J is TRBJ2-1 and V is TRBV2; 8 bases line up with TRBD2. The sequenced sample was peripheral blood mononuclear cells (PBMCs), obtained when the disease was refractory, from a patient treated with antithyroid drugs. The CDR3 loop reads CASTSTSGLYNEQFF. The CDR3 nucleotides are TGTGCCAGCACCTCCACTAGCGGCCTATACAATGAGCAGTTCTTC.